In its sample, the clone carrying this TCR beta chain was seen many times. No antigen is known for it. Germline CDR1 is ENHRY and CDR2 is SYGVKD. Trimming removed 8 bases from V and 1 base from J, with 10 bases in between. There are 13 residues in the CDR3. This sample was included in a study of identical twins. Study-wide results and caveats: Model-predicted out-of-frame TCR alpha sharing fell below observed values in monozygotic twins.

cDNA molecules carried unique molecular identifiers, and template switching added a universal primer site. MiXCR was run by TCRdb on the 5' RACE reads, yielding one entry per CDR3 protein. The table includes some 330,000 distinct CDR3 sequences, roughly 9% detected once. The chain is built from TRBV10-3 and TRBJ2-3; no clear D gene. This TCR came from a woman aged 45-59 years in good health. The sample consisted of naive T cells sorted from blood. DNA for the CDR3: TGTGCCATCTCCGGTGCCCGCACAGATACGCAGTATTTT. It is translated as CAISGARTDTQYF.